Ten or more counts support the clone carrying this T cell receptor (beta chain). The V gene lost 4 bases and the J gene lost 4 bases, with 15 bases spanning the gap. The CDR3 extends over 15 amino acids. Germline-derived CDR1 and CDR2 are SGDLS and YYNGEE. This entry is derived from a study of patients and donors after allogeneic stem cell transplantation. TCRdb ran MiXCR on the RT-PCR reads and lists one entry per CDR3 protein. The sample contains approximately 410,000 distinct CDR3 sequences, roughly 17% of which appear only once. The sequence derives from a human donor who was either an allogeneic HSCT recipient or a stem cell or donor lymphocyte infusion donor (not recorded which). It is not recorded whose cells these are; they may come from a transplant donor. The V and J genes are TRBV9 and TRBJ2-1; no definite D call. Material for sequencing was blood, either unsorted or a sorted T cell fraction (not recorded which). CDR3 sequence: CASSFLEARYNEQFF. The CDR3, as DNA: TGTGCCAGCAGCTTCTTGGAAGCCCGATACAATGAGCAGTTCTTC.